This TCR beta chain stems from a study of vaccination and CD4 T cells after COVID-19. In the study overall: It was a median around 92 days after diagnosis, with a range of 35 to 161, that post-COVID samples were drawn.

Indicated treatment: roughly ten-day PBMC culture with coronavirus spike peptide pools or control peptides (ViraFEST assay). Antigen-specific T cell expansion with peptide pools preceded TCR sequencing in the ViraFEST approach. As concerns this clonotype: No antigen is known for it.

The Oncomine TCR Beta short-read assay sequenced DNA from cultured CD4+ T cells. TCRdb re-called the PCR reads with MiXCR, one entry per CDR3 protein. The sample includes some 22,000 distinct CDR3 sequences, approximately 67% of them seen just once. The source was CD4+ T cells from blood, cultured in vitro, collected before SARS-CoV-2 vaccination. The receptor's source is a human donor who received a COVID-19 vaccine.

As DNA, the CDR3 is TGTGCCAGCAGTGGAGGGGGTGCAGATACGCAGTATTTT. Amino acids: CASSGGGADTQYF. The chain recombines TRBV6-4 with TRBJ2-3; TRBD1 might be the D (6 bases). The germline V and J ends were trimmed by 4 bases and 4 bases, with 9 bases remaining between them. This CDR3 region has 13 residues. Germline-derived CDR1 and CDR2 are MRHNA and SNTAGT.